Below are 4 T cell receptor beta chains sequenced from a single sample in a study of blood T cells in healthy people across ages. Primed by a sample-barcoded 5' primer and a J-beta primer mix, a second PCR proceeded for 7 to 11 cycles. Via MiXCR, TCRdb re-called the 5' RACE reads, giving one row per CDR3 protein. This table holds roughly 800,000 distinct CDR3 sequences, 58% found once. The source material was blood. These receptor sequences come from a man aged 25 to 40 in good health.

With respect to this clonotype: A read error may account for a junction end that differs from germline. For the CDR3, the DNA is TGCGCCAGCAGTCAAGCCGCGGGGACAACGAACACTGAAGCTTTCTTT. This encodes CASSQAAGTTNTEAFF. The rearrangement joins TRBV4-3 to TRBJ1-1; tentatively, D is TRBD1 (6 bases). CDR3 length equals 16 residues. CDR1 is LGHNA, CDR2 YSLEER, per germline.

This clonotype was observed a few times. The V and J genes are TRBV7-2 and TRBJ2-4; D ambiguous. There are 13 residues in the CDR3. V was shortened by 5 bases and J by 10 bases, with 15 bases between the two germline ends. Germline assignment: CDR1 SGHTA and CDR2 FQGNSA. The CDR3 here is CASSQPTRLIQYF. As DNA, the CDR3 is TGTGCCAGCAGCCAGCCTACGAGGCTTATTCAGTACTTC.

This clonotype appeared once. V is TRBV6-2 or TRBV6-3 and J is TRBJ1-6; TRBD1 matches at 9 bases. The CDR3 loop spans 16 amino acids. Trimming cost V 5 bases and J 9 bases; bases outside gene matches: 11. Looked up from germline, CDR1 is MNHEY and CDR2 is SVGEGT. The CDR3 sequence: CASSPHGGQGSSPLHF. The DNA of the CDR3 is TGTGCCAGCAGTCCCCATGGGGGACAGGGTTCTTCACCCCTCCACTTT.

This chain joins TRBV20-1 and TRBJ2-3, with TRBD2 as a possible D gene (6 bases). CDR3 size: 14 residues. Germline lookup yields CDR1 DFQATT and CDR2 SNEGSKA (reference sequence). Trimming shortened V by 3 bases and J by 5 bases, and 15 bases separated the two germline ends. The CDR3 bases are TGCAGTGCTAGCGGCCCGCCCGGGGGAGATACGCAGTATTTT. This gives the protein CSASGPPGGDTQYF.